What follows is one T cell receptor beta chain and its context. The junction departs from the called germline gene at one end, perhaps through a read error. Profiled with immunoSEQ multiplex PCR; TCRdb holds only in-frame clones, not every one. The table has 97,000 or so clones, roughly 94% seen once. The data originate from a study of control samples from healthy donors and cancer patients. The CDR3 extends over 15 amino acids. Germline CDR1 is SGHTA and CDR2 is FQGTGA. Sequencing was performed on blood. V gene TRBV7-3 combines with J gene TRBJ2-7, with 7 positions matching TRBD2. This receptor was taken from a woman aged 18-35 years in good health. The DNA for the CDR3 is TGTGCCAGCAGTTTAAGCGGGACCACTTCCGACGAGCAGTACTTC. It encodes CASSLSGTTSDEQYF.